Presented here are 18 T cell receptor beta chains from one specimen sequenced in a study of Tregs in tolerant kidney transplant recipients. Method: immunoSEQ multiplex PCR; TCRdb's copy keeps in-frame clones and lacks some. The repertoire includes around 77,000 clones, nearly 98% of them detected once, and around 0.51% sits in the top ten. The material was CD4+ T cells from blood, obtained before the transplant. The origin of the receptors is a human donor who received a combined kidney and bone marrow transplant.

This chain links TRBV7-9 with TRBJ2-7; D might be TRBD1 (5 bases). The CDR3 runs to 12 residues. Looked up from germline, CDR1 is SEHNR and CDR2 is FQNEAQ (reference sequence). Trimming removed 5 bases from V and 12 bases from J, with 17 bases in between. The CDR3, as DNA: TGTGCCAGCAGCCAAGGGGAACAGAGCGCGTACTTC. It specifies CASSQGEQSAYF.

The DNA of the CDR3 is TGTGCCAGTAGCCTTAACCCTCGGACAGGGGGCATTGAAGCTTTCTTT. Translating gives CASSLNPRTGGIEAFF. This chain links TRBV19 with TRBJ1-1; the match to TRBD1 covers 11 bases. Germline V gives CDR1 LNHDA, CDR2 SQIVND (reference sequence). CDR3 length: 16 amino acids. After removal of 6 bases from V and 7 bases from J, the junction contained 13 bases not matched to a gene.

The genes are TRBV7-3 and TRBJ2-1; maybe TRBD1 (5 bases). The V end lost 2 bases, the J end lost 0 bases, and 5 bases lay between the germline ends. Germline V lookup: CDR1 SGHTA, CDR2 FQGTGA. This CDR3 is built from 14 residues. The CDR3 is CASSLGASYNEQFF. The CDR3 DNA reads as TGTGCCAGCAGCTTAGGGGCCTCCTACAATGAGCAGTTCTTC.

This clone was counted a single time. The CDR3 region is CASSLGQGQYNEQFF. The CDR3 nucleotides read TGTGCCAGCAGTTTAGGACAGGGCCAATACAATGAGCAGTTCTTC. The chain couples TRBV28 to TRBJ2-1; 8 bases are a match to TRBD1. Germline V gene sequence: CDR1 MDHEN, CDR2 SYDVKM. The CDR3 has 15 residues. V shed 2 bases, J shed 4 bases, and the junction held 4 bases outside the gene matches.

In this sample, this clone turned up once. V is TRBV11-3 and J is TRBJ2-3, with TRBD2 matching 12 bases. This CDR3 region has 16 residues. Germline CDR1 and CDR2: SGHNT and YENEEA. V was pared by 5 bases and J by 2 bases, with 5 bases of the junction left unmatched. The CDR3 sequence is CASSHGLAGNTDTQYF. The CDR3 DNA reads as TGTGCCAGCAGCCACGGACTAGCGGGAAACACAGATACGCAGTATTTT.

This chain joins TRBV28 and TRBJ1-4, with D perhaps matching TRBD1 (5 bases). Germline V gene data show CDR1 as MDHEN and CDR2 as SYDVKM. V lost 7 bases to trimming and J lost 10 bases, with 19 bases between them. The CDR3 covers 14 residues. This chain's CDR3 is CASTWGPILGKLFF. The DNA for the CDR3 is TGTGCCAGCACCTGGGGCCCAATTCTTGGAAAACTGTTTTTT.

Only one count was recorded for this clone. The chain couples TRBV7-3 to TRBJ2-2; no reliable D call. Germline CDR1 SGHTA, CDR2 FQGTGA. The CDR3 totals 13 residues. V shed 5 bases and J shed 10 bases, with 14 bases lying between them. Here the CDR3 DNA reads TGTGCCAGCAGCCCCGGCAGAGGTGCGGAGCTGTTTTTT. Residues: CASSPGRGAELFF.

The chain carries TRBV18 and TRBJ2-7; 9 bases line up with TRBD1. Looked up from germline, CDR1 is KGHSH and CDR2 is LQKENI. The CDR3 spans 17 residues. Trimming removed 3 bases from V and 4 bases from J; junction bases left unmatched: 13. The CDR3 DNA sequence: TGTGCCAGCTCACCGCTTCGGACAGGGGTTACCCAGTACGAGCAGTACTTC. It translates to CASSPLRTGVTQYEQYF.

The CDR3 DNA reads TGTGCCAGCAGTTATGGGGGGGGTCAGGGTGAAAAACTGTTTTTT. Translated: CASSYGGGQGEKLFF. The chain carries TRBV6-6 and TRBJ1-4; the D gene is possibly TRBD1 (5 bases). The V and J ends lost 3 bases and 7 bases respectively, with 15 bases between them. Germline V lookup: CDR1 MNHNY, CDR2 SVGAGI (reference sequence). The CDR3 extends over 15 amino acids.

The chain employs TRBV7-2 and TRBJ2-1; possible D gene TRBD1, 5 bases. Deletions cut 3 bases from V and 5 bases from J, with 11 bases between. This CDR3 is 14 amino acids long. Germline CDR1 and CDR2: SGHTA and FQGNSA. The CDR3 DNA reads TGTGCCAGCAGCTTTTTTTTGACAGACAATGAGCAGTTCTTC. This sequence encodes CASSFFLTDNEQFF.

In this sample, this clone turned up once. The chain combines TRBV5-4 with TRBJ1-2; TRBD1 aligns across 8 bases. In germline, CDR1 is SGHNT, CDR2 YYREEE (reference sequence). V gave up 4 bases and J gave up 0 bases; unmatched junction bases: 2. This CDR3 is built from 14 residues. CDR3: CASSRDRPNYGYTF. Written as DNA, the CDR3 is TGTGCCAGCAGCCGGGACAGGCCTAACTATGGCTACACCTTC.

Notes on this clone: One end of the junction does not line up with germline, which may come from a read error. The rearrangement uses TRBV11-2 and TRBJ2-7; TRBD1 aligns across 9 bases. The V gene's germline CDR1 is SGHAT and CDR2 FQNNGV. The CDR3 runs 15 residues. The CDR3, as DNA: TGTGCCAGCAGCTTAGGAGGTCGAAGGGGGACAGGGTTAGACTTC. The encoded protein is CASSLGGRRGTGLDF.

V usage is TRBV12-5 and J usage is TRBJ2-5, with D possibly matching TRBD2 (6 bases). V was pared by 2 bases and J by 7 bases, with 11 bases between. Germline CDR1 is LGHNT and CDR2 is FRNRAP. This CDR3 is 13 amino acids long. CDR3 sequence: CASGLTQGGTQYF. DNA for the CDR3: TGTGCTAGTGGTTTGACGCAGGGAGGGACCCAGTACTTC.

The chain has TRBV5-1 and TRBJ2-7; TRBD1 is a possible D gene (5 bases). This CDR3 region has 14 residues. The germline V gene encodes CDR1 SGHRS and CDR2 YFSETQ. V lost 0 bases, J lost 1 base, and 8 bases lay in between. CDR3 DNA sequence: TGCGCCAGCAGCTTGGGGCAGGGATCCTACGAGCAGTACTTC. Translating it yields CASSLGQGSYEQYF.

The CDR3 protein is CASSLGGEKLFF. The CDR3 DNA follows: TGTGCCAGCAGTCTCGGGGGGGAAAAACTGTTTTTT. The chain uses TRBV9 and TRBJ1-4; a weak D match, TRBD1 (5 bases). The V gene lost 5 bases and the J gene lost 8 bases, with 10 bases spanning the gap. Per the germline V gene, CDR1 is SGDLS and CDR2 is YYNGEE. The CDR3 consists of 12 residues.

DNA of the CDR3: TGTGCCAGCAGCCGATCGACTAGCGGGGGGGCCTACAATGAGCAGTTCTTC. It yields the protein CASSRSTSGGAYNEQFF. This sequence joins TRBV4-2 and TRBJ2-1, with 14 bases aligning to TRBD2. From germline, CDR1 is LGHNA and CDR2 YNFKEQ. V shed 4 bases and J 2 bases; nucleotides not matched to a gene: 4. CDR3 size: 17 residues.

The chain couples TRBV10-2 to TRBJ1-4; D not resolved. V was trimmed by 4 bases and J by 8 bases, leaving 17 bases between them. The CDR3 loop spans 15 amino acids. Germline CDR1 is WSHSY and CDR2 is SAAADI. CDR3 sequence reads: CASSGAGNRKEKLFF. DNA of the CDR3: TGCGCCAGCAGTGGGGCAGGAAATCGGAAGGAAAAACTGTTTTTT.

This chain links TRBV21-1 with TRBJ2-7; TRBD1, as called in the table, went unchecked against the DNA. TRBV21-1 has pseudogene status. The CDR3 is 17 amino acids. The CDR3 loop is CASSKGGDRSKAYEQYF. The CDR3 DNA reads TGTGCCAGCAGCAAAGGAGGGGACAGGAGTAAGGCCTACGAGCAGTACTTC.